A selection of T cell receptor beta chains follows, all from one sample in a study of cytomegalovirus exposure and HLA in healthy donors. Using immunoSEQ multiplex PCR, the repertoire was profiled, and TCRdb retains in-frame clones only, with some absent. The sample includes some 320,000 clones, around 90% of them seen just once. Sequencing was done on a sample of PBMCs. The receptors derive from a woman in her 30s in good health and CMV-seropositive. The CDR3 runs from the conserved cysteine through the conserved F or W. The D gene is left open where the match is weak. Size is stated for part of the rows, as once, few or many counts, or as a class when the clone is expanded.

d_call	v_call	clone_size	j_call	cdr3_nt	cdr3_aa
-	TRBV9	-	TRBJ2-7	TGTGCCAGCAGCGTAGGAAGGCAGCCCTACGAGCAGTACTTC	CASSVGRQPYEQYF
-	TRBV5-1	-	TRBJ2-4	TGCGCCAGCAGCGACGATGGGGCGACCCTAGCCAAAAACATTCAGTACTTC	CASSDDGATLAKNIQYF
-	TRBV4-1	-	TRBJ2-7	TGCGCCAGCAGCCGCCTCAGGAGCTCCTACGAGCAGTACTTC	CASSRLRSSYEQYF
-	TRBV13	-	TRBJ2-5	TGTGCCAGCAGCTTAGCGCCCTCCCAACAAGAGACCCAGTACTTC	CASSLAPSQQETQYF
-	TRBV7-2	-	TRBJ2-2	TGTGCCAGCAGTACCCGGGGTCCCGGGGAGCTGTTTTTT	CASSTRGPGELFF
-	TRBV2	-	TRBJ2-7	TGTGCCAGCAGTGAGGGGGGGACAGGTTCGTATGAGCAGTACTTC	CASSEGGTGSYEQYF
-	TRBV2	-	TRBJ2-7	TGTGCCACGGGTTCCTCCTACGAGCAGTACTTC	CATGSSYEQYF
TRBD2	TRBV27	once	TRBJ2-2	TGTGCCAGCAGTTCTCTAGCGGGGGGGCCAACCGGGGAGCTGTTTTTT	CASSSLAGGPTGELFF
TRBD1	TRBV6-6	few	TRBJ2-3	TGTGCCAGCAGTTATACAGGGGCGAACACAGATACGCAGTATTTT	CASSYTGANTDTQYF
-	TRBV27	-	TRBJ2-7	TGTGCCAGCAGTTCAAACTGGGATCAGGTCTACGAGCAGTACTTC	CASSSNWDQVYEQYF
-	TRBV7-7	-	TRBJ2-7	TGTGCCAGCAGCTTAGGCAGAAGCTACGAGCAGTACTTC	CASSLGRSYEQYF
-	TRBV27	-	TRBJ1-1	TGTGCCAGCAGTCACCGTCGCGACACTGAAGCTTTCTTT	CASSHRRDTEAFF
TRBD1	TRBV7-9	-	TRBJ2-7	TGTGCCAGCAGCCCACTACCGACAGGGGGAAACTACGAGCAGTACTTC	CASSPLPTGGNYEQYF
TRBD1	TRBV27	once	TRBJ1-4	TGTGCCAGCAGGGACAGGCTTAATGAAAAACTGTTTTTT	CASRDRLNEKLFF
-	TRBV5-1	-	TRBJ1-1	TGCGCCAGCAGCTTGAGGGGGGTACCACAGAACACTGAAGCTTTCTTT	CASSLRGVPQNTEAFF
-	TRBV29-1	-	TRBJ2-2	TGCAGCGGACAGGTCGGCGAGGGGGAGCTGTTTTTT	CSGQVGEGELFF
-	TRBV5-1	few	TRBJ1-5	TGCGCCAGCAGCTTGGAAGGGGGAGGTCAGCCCCAGCATTTT	CASSLEGGGQPQHF
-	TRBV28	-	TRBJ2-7	TGTGCCAGCCGTGGCGGCCCCCTGGAGCAGTACTTC	CASRGGPLEQYF
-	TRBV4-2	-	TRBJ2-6	TGTGCCAGCAGCCAAGGGCCTCTGGTGGCTGGGGCCAACGTCCTGACTTTC	CASSQGPLVAGANVLTF
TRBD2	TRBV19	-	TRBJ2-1	TGTGCCAGTAGTATTCAGCGGGAGGCGAACTACAATGAGCAGTTCTTC	CASSIQREANYNEQFF
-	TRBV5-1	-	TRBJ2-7	TGCGCCAGCAGTTGGGGGGATTACGAGCAGTACTTC	CASSWGDYEQYF
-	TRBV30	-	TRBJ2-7	TGTGCCTGGAGCGCCCAGTACGAGCAGTACTTC	CAWSAQYEQYF
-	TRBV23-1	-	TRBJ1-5	TGCGCCAGCAGTCGATATGGTAGGGCTTGCAATCAGCCCCAGCATTTT	CASSRYGRACNQPQHF
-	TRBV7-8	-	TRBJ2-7	TGTGCCAGCAGCCGACAAACAGGATTAGCCTACGAGCAGTACTTC	CASSRQTGLAYEQYF
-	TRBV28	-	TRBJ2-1	TGTGCCAGCAGTATAACAGGGTTTGCCTACAATGAGCAGTTCTTC	CASSITGFAYNEQFF
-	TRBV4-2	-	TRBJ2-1	TGTGCCAGCAGCCAATCCGCTGGACAGTACAATGAGCAGTTCTTC	CASSQSAGQYNEQFF
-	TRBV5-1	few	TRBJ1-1	TGCGCCAGCAGCTTCCGGAGGGGGATGAACACTGAAGCTTTCTTT	CASSFRRGMNTEAFF
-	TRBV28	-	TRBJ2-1	TGTGCCAGCAGTTCCCCGGGCCAATACAATGAGCAGTTCTTC	CASSSPGQYNEQFF
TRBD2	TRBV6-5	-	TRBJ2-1	TGTGCCAGCAGTTACTCGGGGGGGGAGCAGTTCTTC	CASSYSGGEQFF
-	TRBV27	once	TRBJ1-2	TGTGCCAGCAGTACCCTTACAGGGAATGGGGGCTACACCTTC	CASSTLTGNGGYTF
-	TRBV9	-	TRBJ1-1	TGTGCCAGCAGCGTAGGGCTAGGGGGGCAGGACACTGAAGCTTTCTTT	CASSVGLGGQDTEAFF
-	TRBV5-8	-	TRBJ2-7	TGTGCCAGCAGCTTAGCAGGTCGGTACTACGAGCAGTACTTC	CASSLAGRYYEQYF
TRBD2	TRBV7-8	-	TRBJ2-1	TGTGCCAGCAGACCGACTAGCGGGGAATACAATGAGCAGTTCTTC	CASRPTSGEYNEQFF
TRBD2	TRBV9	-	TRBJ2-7	TGTGCCAGCAGCGTAGATTCTAGCGGTGTCGAGCAGTACTTC	CASSVDSSGVEQYF
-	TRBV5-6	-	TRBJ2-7	TGTGCCAGCAGCTTGAGGGCCTACGAGCAGTACTTC	CASSLRAYEQYF
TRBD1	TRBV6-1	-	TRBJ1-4	TGTGCCAGCAGTGAAGCGCAGACAGGGGCGCGTGAAAAACTGTTTTTT	CASSEAQTGAREKLFF
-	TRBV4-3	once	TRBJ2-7	TGCGCCAGCAGCCAAGATAAGGTGGCAGGCCTATCCTACGAGCAGTACTTC	CASSQDKVAGLSYEQYF
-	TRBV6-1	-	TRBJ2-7	TGTGCCAGCCCCGCGGGGGGACAGAATATCTACGAGCAGTACTTC	CASPAGGQNIYEQYF
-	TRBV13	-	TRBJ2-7	TGTGCCAGCAGCTCCCGAAATCAGGGGAGGGGCTACGAGCAGTACTTC	CASSSRNQGRGYEQYF
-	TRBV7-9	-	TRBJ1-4	TGTGCCAGCAGCTTAGGGGACGTTCATGAAAAACTGTTTTTT	CASSLGDVHEKLFF
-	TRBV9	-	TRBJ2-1	TGTGCCAGCAGCTCTCGCTTCACTAGAGGGAATGAGCAGTTCTTC	CASSSRFTRGNEQFF
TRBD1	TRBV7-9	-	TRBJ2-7	TGTGCCAGCAGCTTTTCCGGGACAGGGAGGTACGAGCAGTACTTC	CASSFSGTGRYEQYF
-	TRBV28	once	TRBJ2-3	TGTGCCAGCAGTCCTGGGGGTTCGAGGGATACGCAGTATTTT	CASSPGGSRDTQYF
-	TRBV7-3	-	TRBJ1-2	TGTGCCAGCAGCCCTAATCCCGAGTCAGCTATCTATGGCTACACCTTC	CASSPNPESAIYGYTF
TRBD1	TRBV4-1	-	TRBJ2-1	TGCGCCAGCAGCCAAACTGGACAGGGGAATTACGATGAGCAGTTCTTC	CASSQTGQGNYDEQFF
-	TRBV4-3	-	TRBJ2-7	TGCGCCAGCAGCCAAGTACAGGCGGACGGGTACGAGCAGTACTTC	CASSQVQADGYEQYF
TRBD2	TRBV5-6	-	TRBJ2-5	TGTGCCAGCAGCTCCCAGCTAGCGGGGAGGAACCAAGAGACCCAGTACTTC	CASSSQLAGRNQETQYF
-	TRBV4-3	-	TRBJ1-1	TGCGCCAGCAGCGACATAACGACAGCTGAAGCTTTCTTT	CASSDITTAEAFF
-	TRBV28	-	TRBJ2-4	TGTGCCAGCAGTTCCGGGACTCTACTAGCCAAAAACATTCAGTACTTC	CASSSGTLLAKNIQYF
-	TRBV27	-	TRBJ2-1	TGTGCCAGCAGTTCCCTCGACTACTCCTACAATGAGCAGTTCTTC	CASSSLDYSYNEQFF